Listed below are T cell receptor beta chains from one sample, sequenced in a study of early T cells in non-severe SARS-CoV-2 infection. TCRdb reanalysed the 5' RACE reads using MiXCR and keeps one entry per CDR3 protein. The sample carries around 80,000 distinct CDR3 sequences, roughly 13% recorded once. Sequencing was performed on whole blood. The source of these receptors is an adult who was a healthcare worker with PCR-confirmed SARS-CoV-2 infection or an uninfected control (not recorded which). Each CDR3 is given with its conserved first and last residue. The order of the fields is J gene, V gene, clone size, D gene, CDR3 protein, CDR3 DNA. The D gene is left open where the match is weak. Some rows mark clone size as missing; the rest say once, few, many or name a class of expanded clone.

j_gene: TRBJ2-2; v_gene: TRBV6-6; abundance: NA; d_gene: NA; CDR3aa: CASSSSGNTGELFF; CDR3nt: TGTGCCAGCAGTTCATCCGGGAACACCGGGGAGCTGTTTTTT
j_gene: TRBJ2-3; v_gene: TRBV12-3/TRBV12-4; abundance: many; d_gene: NA; CDR3aa: CASSTYLEGLQYF; CDR3nt: TGTGCCAGCAGCACCTACTTAGAAGGGCTGCAGTATTTT
j_gene: TRBJ2-4; v_gene: TRBV3-1; abundance: few; d_gene: TRBD1; CDR3aa: CASSPGQGVQNIQYF; CDR3nt: TGTGCCAGCAGCCCCGGACAGGGGGTCCAAAACATTCAGTACTTC
j_gene: TRBJ1-2; v_gene: TRBV12-5; abundance: many; d_gene: NA; CDR3aa: CASGFPLGVGGYTF; CDR3nt: TGTGCTAGTGGTTTCCCACTAGGGGTCGGTGGCTACACCTTC
j_gene: TRBJ2-7; v_gene: TRBV10-3; abundance: many; d_gene: NA; CDR3aa: CAIRRGAGSYEQYF; CDR3nt: TGTGCCATCCGCAGAGGGGCCGGATCCTACGAGCAGTACTTC
j_gene: TRBJ2-3; v_gene: TRBV6-2/TRBV6-3; abundance: many; d_gene: NA; CDR3aa: CASSYFAEGSDTQYF; CDR3nt: TGTGCCAGCAGTTACTTTGCGGAGGGCTCGGATACGCAGTATTTT
j_gene: TRBJ1-3; v_gene: TRBV7-8; abundance: few; d_gene: NA; CDR3aa: CASSRARLGLGGNTIYF; CDR3nt: TGTGCCAGCAGCCGCGCCAGGCTGGGGCTTGGTGGAAACACCATATATTTT
j_gene: TRBJ2-1; v_gene: TRBV5-1; abundance: few; d_gene: TRBD2; CDR3aa: CASSASSGGRNEQFF; CDR3nt: TGCGCCAGCAGCGCCTCTAGCGGGGGGCGGAATGAGCAGTTCTTC
j_gene: TRBJ1-2; v_gene: TRBV9; abundance: NA; d_gene: NA; CDR3aa: CASSVGGGDLYGYTF; CDR3nt: TGTGCCAGCAGCGTAGGCGGGGGCGATCTCTATGGCTACACCTTC
j_gene: TRBJ2-3; v_gene: TRBV20-1; abundance: few; d_gene: TRBD2; CDR3aa: CSAEGLAGARTDTQYF; CDR3nt: TGCAGTGCAGAGGGGTTAGCGGGGGCCCGCACAGATACGCAGTATTTT
j_gene: TRBJ2-5; v_gene: TRBV12-3/TRBV12-4; abundance: many; d_gene: NA; CDR3aa: CASSPGGDQETQYF; CDR3nt: TGTGCCAGCAGCCCCGGGGGAGACCAAGAGACCCAGTACTTC
j_gene: TRBJ2-5; v_gene: TRBV27; abundance: few; d_gene: TRBD2; CDR3aa: CASGATSVQETQYF; CDR3nt: TGTGCCAGCGGGGCGACTAGCGTCCAAGAGACCCAGTACTTC
j_gene: TRBJ2-1; v_gene: TRBV24-1; abundance: NA; d_gene: TRBD2; CDR3aa: CATSAGLAGDNEQFF; CDR3nt: TGTGCCACCAGTGCGGGACTAGCGGGGGACAATGAGCAGTTCTTC
j_gene: TRBJ2-1; v_gene: TRBV29-1; abundance: NA; d_gene: NA; CDR3aa: CSAAGQGAYNEQFF; CDR3nt: TGCAGCGCCGCGGGGCAGGGGGCCTACAATGAGCAGTTCTTC
j_gene: TRBJ1-6; v_gene: TRBV11-2; abundance: NA; d_gene: NA; CDR3aa: CASSREIGSPLHF; CDR3nt: TGTGCCAGCAGTCGGGAGATCGGTTCACCCCTCCACTTT
j_gene: TRBJ2-1; v_gene: TRBV6-7; abundance: NA; d_gene: NA; CDR3aa: CARGIKVGNRRHNEQFF; CDR3nt: TGTGCCAGGGGAATTAAAGTTGGAAATCGAAGGCACAATGAGCAGTTCTTC
j_gene: TRBJ2-1; v_gene: TRBV4-3; abundance: many; d_gene: NA; CDR3aa: CASSQELGAPLGNEQFF; CDR3nt: TGCGCCAGCAGCCAAGAGCTTGGGGCCCCCCTCGGAAATGAGCAGTTCTTC
j_gene: TRBJ1-5; v_gene: TRBV23-1; abundance: many; d_gene: NA; CDR3aa: CASSQSEQNQPQHF; CDR3nt: TGCGCCAGCAGTCAATCGGAGCAGAATCAGCCCCAGCATTTT
j_gene: TRBJ1-1; v_gene: TRBV7-9; abundance: many; d_gene: NA; CDR3aa: CASSLAGTAVAEAFF; CDR3nt: TGTGCCAGCAGCTTAGCCGGGACCGCCGTCGCTGAAGCTTTCTTT
j_gene: TRBJ2-3; v_gene: TRBV10-1; abundance: few; d_gene: TRBD1; CDR3aa: CASSDLGQPQSTDTQYF; CDR3nt: TGCGCCAGCAGTGACCTGGGACAGCCACAAAGCACAGATACGCAGTATTTT
j_gene: TRBJ1-3; v_gene: TRBV20-1; abundance: few; d_gene: NA; CDR3aa: CSARPGHSGNTIYF; CDR3nt: TGCAGTGCTAGGCCAGGGCACTCTGGAAACACCATATATTTT
j_gene: TRBJ1-3; v_gene: TRBV12-3/TRBV12-4; abundance: NA; d_gene: NA; CDR3aa: CASSLRGSPSGNTIYF; CDR3nt: TGTGCCAGCAGTTTACGGGGAAGTCCCTCTGGAAACACCATATATTTT
j_gene: TRBJ2-2; v_gene: TRBV11-2; abundance: many; d_gene: TRBD1; CDR3aa: CASRRPGQGASRSGELFF; CDR3nt: TGTGCCAGCCGACGCCCGGGACAGGGGGCAAGTCGGTCCGGGGAGCTGTTTTTT
j_gene: TRBJ2-3; v_gene: TRBV3-1; abundance: NA; d_gene: NA; CDR3aa: CASSQESSAADTQYF; CDR3nt: TGTGCCAGCAGCCAAGAGTCGTCAGCTGCAGATACGCAGTATTTT
j_gene: TRBJ2-7; v_gene: TRBV10-2; abundance: few; d_gene: NA; CDR3aa: CASAGPLSYEQYF; CDR3nt: TGCGCCAGCGCCGGGCCCCTCTCCTACGAGCAGTACTTC
j_gene: TRBJ1-1; v_gene: TRBV2; abundance: few; d_gene: NA; CDR3aa: CASRGYSRNTEAFF; CDR3nt: TGTGCCAGCAGAGGATACAGTCGGAACACTGAAGCTTTCTTT
j_gene: TRBJ2-4; v_gene: TRBV10-3; abundance: many; d_gene: TRBD1; CDR3aa: CAISENWGTGSMGTKNIQYF; CDR3nt: TGTGCCATCAGTGAAAATTGGGGGACAGGTTCAATGGGGACCAAAAACATTCAGTACTTC
j_gene: TRBJ2-1; v_gene: TRBV2; abundance: NA; d_gene: NA; CDR3aa: CASSETRGEQFF; CDR3nt: TGTGCCAGCAGTGAAACCCGAGGTGAGCAGTTCTTC
j_gene: TRBJ2-2; v_gene: TRBV11-3; abundance: few; d_gene: TRBD2; CDR3aa: CASSRRLAGTNTGELFF; CDR3nt: TGTGCCAGCAGCCGCCGACTAGCGGGGACGAACACCGGGGAGCTGTTTTTT
j_gene: TRBJ2-5; v_gene: TRBV6-6; abundance: many; d_gene: NA; CDR3aa: CASSGGSETQYF; CDR3nt: TGTGCCAGCAGTGGGGGTAGCGAGACCCAGTACTTC
j_gene: TRBJ1-2; v_gene: TRBV20-1; abundance: few; d_gene: NA; CDR3aa: CSARDGTGLYGYTF; CDR3nt: TGCAGTGCTAGAGATGGAACAGGCTTATATGGCTACACCTTC
j_gene: TRBJ2-7; v_gene: TRBV10-1; abundance: many; d_gene: TRBD1; CDR3aa: CASSRDRGREQYF; CDR3nt: TGCGCCAGCAGCCGGGACAGGGGGCGCGAGCAGTACTTC
j_gene: TRBJ1-1; v_gene: TRBV5-1; abundance: many; d_gene: NA; CDR3aa: CASSSDRRSTEAFF; CDR3nt: TGCGCCAGCAGCTCAGACAGGCGGAGCACTGAAGCTTTCTTT
j_gene: TRBJ2-3; v_gene: TRBV27; abundance: many; d_gene: NA; CDR3aa: CASSHEASTDTQYF; CDR3nt: TGTGCCAGCAGTCACGAAGCTAGCACAGATACGCAGTATTTT
j_gene: TRBJ2-2; v_gene: TRBV7-9; abundance: NA; d_gene: NA; CDR3aa: CASRPTILGELFF; CDR3nt: TGTGCCAGCAGGCCTACTATACTGGGGGAGCTGTTTTTT
j_gene: TRBJ2-7; v_gene: TRBV10-2; abundance: NA; d_gene: TRBD2; CDR3aa: CASKTSGGAHEQYF; CDR3nt: TGCGCCAGCAAAACTAGCGGGGGGGCGCACGAGCAGTACTTC
j_gene: TRBJ2-3; v_gene: TRBV11-2; abundance: few; d_gene: NA; CDR3aa: CASSDHLLDTQYF; CDR3nt: TGTGCCAGCAGCGATCACCTGTTAGATACGCAGTATTTT
j_gene: TRBJ2-5; v_gene: TRBV15; abundance: NA; d_gene: NA; CDR3aa: CATSPGGKTQYF; CDR3nt: TGTGCCACCAGTCCAGGCGGGAAGACCCAGTACTTC
j_gene: TRBJ2-5; v_gene: TRBV12-5; abundance: NA; d_gene: NA; CDR3aa: CASGAQGTGTQYF; CDR3nt: TGTGCTAGTGGAGCTCAGGGGACGGGGACCCAGTACTTC
j_gene: TRBJ1-5; v_gene: TRBV30; abundance: few; d_gene: NA; CDR3aa: CAWGVGQPQHF; CDR3nt: TGTGCCTGGGGGGTTGGTCAGCCCCAGCATTTT
j_gene: TRBJ2-3; v_gene: TRBV4-1; abundance: many; d_gene: NA; CDR3aa: CASSQDVRSDTQYF; CDR3nt: TGCGCCAGCAGCCAAGATGTGCGGTCAGATACGCAGTATTTT
j_gene: TRBJ2-5; v_gene: TRBV11-3; abundance: many; d_gene: TRBD1; CDR3aa: CASSDDRAQETQYF; CDR3nt: TGTGCCAGCAGCGACGACAGGGCTCAAGAGACCCAGTACTTC
j_gene: TRBJ2-6; v_gene: TRBV7-2; abundance: many; d_gene: TRBD2; CDR3aa: CASSLGMGLGTGANVLTF; CDR3nt: TGTGCCAGCAGCTTGGGGATGGGACTAGGCACTGGGGCCAACGTCCTGACTTTC
j_gene: TRBJ1-1; v_gene: TRBV7-6; abundance: many; d_gene: TRBD1; CDR3aa: CASSELQGARMNTEAFF; CDR3nt: TGTGCCAGCAGCGAGCTCCAGGGGGCTCGGATGAACACTGAAGCTTTCTTT
j_gene: TRBJ2-7; v_gene: TRBV6-1; abundance: many; d_gene: NA; CDR3aa: CASSDPWEQYF; CDR3nt: TGTGCCAGCAGTGACCCCTGGGAGCAGTACTTC
j_gene: TRBJ2-5; v_gene: TRBV5-4; abundance: few; d_gene: TRBD2; CDR3aa: CASSTWTSGQETQYF; CDR3nt: TGTGCCAGCAGCACCTGGACTAGCGGCCAAGAGACCCAGTACTTC
j_gene: TRBJ1-4; v_gene: TRBV12-3/TRBV12-4; abundance: many; d_gene: NA; CDR3aa: CASGTAEKLFF; CDR3nt: TGTGCCAGCGGTACGGCTGAAAAACTGTTTTTT
j_gene: TRBJ2-2; v_gene: TRBV28; abundance: few; d_gene: NA; CDR3aa: CASSFEAGELFF; CDR3nt: TGTGCCAGCAGTTTCGAGGCCGGGGAGCTGTTTTTT
j_gene: TRBJ1-5; v_gene: TRBV12-3/TRBV12-4; abundance: few; d_gene: TRBD1; CDR3aa: CASSFQGVYQPQHF; CDR3nt: TGTGCCAGCAGTTTTCAGGGGGTATATCAGCCCCAGCATTTT
j_gene: TRBJ2-2; v_gene: TRBV19; abundance: few; d_gene: TRBD2; CDR3aa: CASSVPGRAGELFF; CDR3nt: TGTGCCAGTAGTGTCCCAGGGAGGGCCGGGGAGCTGTTTTTT
j_gene: TRBJ2-1; v_gene: TRBV5-1; abundance: NA; d_gene: NA; CDR3aa: CASSLAQNTEQFF; CDR3nt: TGCGCCAGCAGCTTGGCTCAAAACACTGAGCAGTTCTTC